This TCR beta chain was retrieved from a study of blood T cell repertoires in COVID-19. Original analysis: Reference gene primers were amplified, and this amplification served to estimate nucleated cell counts. The data were produced by immunoSEQ multiplex PCR, yet TCRdb's version contains in-frame clones alone and is incomplete. For V, J and clone size, that table is used; D and trimming come from the DNA. This table holds 100,000 to 150,000 clones, roughly 88% found once. The origin of this receptor is a man in his fifties with acute or convalescent COVID-19. The sample taken for sequencing was peripheral blood.

The CDR3 loop reads CAILEGLNTEAFF. Here the CDR3 DNA reads TGTGCCATCCTTGAGGGATTGAACACTGAAGCTTTCTTT. The V gene is TRBV10-3, the J gene TRBJ1-1, with D unresolved. The germline V gene encodes CDR1 ENHRY and CDR2 SYGVKD. V was shortened by 8 bases and J by 0 bases, with 10 bases between the two germline ends. CDR3 length equals 13 residues.